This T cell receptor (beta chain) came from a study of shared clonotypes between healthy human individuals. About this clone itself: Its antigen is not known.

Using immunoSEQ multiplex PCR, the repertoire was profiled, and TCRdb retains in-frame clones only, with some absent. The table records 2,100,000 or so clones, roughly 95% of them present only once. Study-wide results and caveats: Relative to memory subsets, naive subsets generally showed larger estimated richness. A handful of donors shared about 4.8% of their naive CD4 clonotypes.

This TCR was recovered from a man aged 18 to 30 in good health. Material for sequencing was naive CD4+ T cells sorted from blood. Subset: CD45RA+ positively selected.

CDR3 DNA: TGTGCCAGCAGTGAATACCCTTTTGACAATGAGCAGTTCTTC. Translated, it gives CASSEYPFDNEQFF. The chain recombines TRBV2 with TRBJ2-1; D unresolved. V was clipped by 2 bases and J by 5 bases, with 10 bases between them. There are 14 residues in the CDR3. Germline V gives CDR1 SNHLY, CDR2 FYNNEI. The full variable domain, rest sourced from reference TRBV2 and TRBJ2-1, is EPEVTQTPSHQVTQMGQEVILRCVPISNHLYFYWYRQILGQKVEFLVSFYNNEISEKSEIFDDQFSVERPDGSNFTLKIRSTKLEDSAMYFCASSEYPFDNEQFFGPGTRLTVL.